This T cell receptor beta chain was recorded in a study of human T cells and chemical hapten exposure. Study in general: Small pooled library volume differences chiefly drove per-sample TCR yield variation.

Study observations and caveats: Versus controls, significantly more large CDR3 similarity clusters arose from expanded TCRs. The number of TCRs above 1 in 1000 frequency did not change after DPC sensitization.

CDR1 and CDR2 from the germline V gene are SEHNR and FQNEAQ (reference sequence). The V segment lost 5 bases and the J segment 1 base; nucleotides outside the gene matches: 5. The CDR3 spans 15 residues. Original handling: Individual samples carried between roughly 20,000 and 690,600 TCRs, with 95,638 as the median. TCRdb reprocessed the RACE reads with MiXCR, giving one entry per CDR3 protein. The V and J calls reflect TCRdb's pipeline rather than the authors' work. The data show 45,000 to 60,000 distinct CDR3 sequences, roughly 9.9% seen once. Note on this clonotype: Its antigen is still unknown.

The time point is: pre-sensitization, week 0. Sample treatment: therapeutic diphenylcyclopropenone sensitization with weekly scalp DPC. The source is a woman between 40 and 55 years old with alopecia areata. Some clones in this sample may be carry-over from other donors' samples. The rearrangement links TRBV7-9 to TRBJ2-3, with 8 nucleotides matching TRBD1. The material sequenced was whole blood, taken in connection with sensitization to the hapten diphenylcyclopropenone (DPC). CDR3 in DNA: TGTGCCAGCAGCCCGACAGGGGTCGGCACAGATACGCAGTATTTT. It specifies CASSPTGVGTDTQYF.